Described below is a single TCR beta chain sequence and its context. These data originate in a study of Ad26.COV2.S vaccination and SARS-CoV-2 variants. V shed 6 bases, J shed 2 bases, and the junction held 4 bases outside the gene matches. The CDR3 is 13 amino acids. In germline, CDR1 is SQVTM, CDR2 ANQGSEA. This table comes from immunoSEQ multiplex PCR, and its TCRdb copy is limited to in-frame clones, with some not included. The sample contains 300,000 to 450,000 clones, about 90% of which appear only once. The TCR comes from a human donor who had recovered from COVID-19. The chain recombines TRBV29-1 with TRBJ2-5; 9 nucleotides align to TRBD1. The specimen was peripheral blood, collected after recovery from COVID-19. The CDR3 reads CSVTGGAQETQYF. The CDR3 coding sequence is TGCAGCGTGACAGGGGGGGCACAAGAGACCCAGTACTTC.